Given below is one T cell receptor beta chain in context. Antigen: not known. This entry comes from a study of T cells after yellow fever vaccination. Study findings and constraints: A secondary response was less intense yet reached its peak sooner, at day 5 versus 15. Contaminants from the bulk population, in the form of abundant clonotypes, could be found in FACS-sorted repertoires. After the booster, approximately 95% of CD4 and more than 85% of CD8 primary-response clones were re-detected. A limited proportion of clonotypes was detected within both the CD4 and CD8 compartments.

The V gene's germline CDR1 is SGDLS and CDR2 YYNGEE. Trimming removed 0 bases at V and 5 bases at J, with 16 bases between. This CDR3 is 16 amino acids long. TCRdb analysed the 5' RACE reads with MiXCR anew, one entry per CDR3 protein. Seen here are about 300,000 distinct CDR3 sequences, approximately 7% observed once, and the top ten hold 18%. This TCR was recovered from a man between 18 and 29 years old who received the YFV17D yellow fever vaccine. The chain employs TRBV9 and TRBJ2-3; the D gene is possibly TRBD1 (6 bases). The material was PBMCs, obtained about 41 days after the first yellow fever vaccination. CDR3: CASSVATGWAGDTQYF. DNA for the CDR3: TGTGCCAGCAGCGTAGCTACAGGGTGGGCTGGAGATACGCAGTATTTT.